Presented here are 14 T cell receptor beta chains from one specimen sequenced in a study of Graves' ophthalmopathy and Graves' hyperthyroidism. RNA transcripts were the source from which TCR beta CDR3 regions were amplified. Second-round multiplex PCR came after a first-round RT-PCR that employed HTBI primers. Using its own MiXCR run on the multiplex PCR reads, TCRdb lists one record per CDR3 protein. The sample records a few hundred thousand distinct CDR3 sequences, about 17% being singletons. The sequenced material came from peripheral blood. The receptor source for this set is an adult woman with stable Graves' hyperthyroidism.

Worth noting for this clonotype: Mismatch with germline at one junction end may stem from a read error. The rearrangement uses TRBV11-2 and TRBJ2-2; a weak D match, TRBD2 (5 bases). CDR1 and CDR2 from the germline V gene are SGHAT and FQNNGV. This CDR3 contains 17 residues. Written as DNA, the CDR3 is TGTGCCAGCAGCTCGACTACGATAGACGCGAACACCGGGGATCTGTTTTTT. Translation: CASSSTTIDANTGDLFF.

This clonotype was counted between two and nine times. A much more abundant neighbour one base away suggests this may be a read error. CDR3 in DNA: TGTGCCAGCAGTTTTTATTCGGGGGAAGAGACCAAGTACTTC. Residues: CASSFYSGEETKYF. The chain couples TRBV28 to TRBJ2-5, with D maybe TRBD2 (6 bases). The germline CDR1 and CDR2 sequences are MDHEN and SYDVKM. CDR3 length equals 14 residues.

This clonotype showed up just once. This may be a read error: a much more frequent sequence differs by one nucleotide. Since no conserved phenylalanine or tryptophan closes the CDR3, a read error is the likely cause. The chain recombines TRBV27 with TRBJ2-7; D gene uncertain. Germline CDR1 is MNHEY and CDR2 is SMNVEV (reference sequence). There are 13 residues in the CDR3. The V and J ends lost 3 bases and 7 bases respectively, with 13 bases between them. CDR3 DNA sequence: TGTGCCAGCAGTTTTGTGGGGAATCTGGAGCAGTACCTC. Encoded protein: CASSFVGNLEQYL.

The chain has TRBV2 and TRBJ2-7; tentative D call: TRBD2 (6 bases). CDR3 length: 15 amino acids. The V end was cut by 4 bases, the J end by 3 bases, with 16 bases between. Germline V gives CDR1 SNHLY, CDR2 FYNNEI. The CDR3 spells CASSVWDSRDYEQYF. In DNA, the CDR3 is TGTGCCAGCAGTGTTTGGGACTCACGAGACTACGAGCAGTACTTC.

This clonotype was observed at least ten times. The CDR3 DNA follows: TGTGCCAGCAGCCCCCTACGGACAGGGGGGCATTCACCCCTCCACTTT. Translated: CASSPLRTGGHSPLHF. J is TRBJ1-6 and V is TRBV12-3 or TRBV12-4, with 10 bases aligning to TRBD1. Trimming removed 6 bases from V and 8 bases from J; junction bases left unmatched: 10. The CDR3 length is 16 residues.

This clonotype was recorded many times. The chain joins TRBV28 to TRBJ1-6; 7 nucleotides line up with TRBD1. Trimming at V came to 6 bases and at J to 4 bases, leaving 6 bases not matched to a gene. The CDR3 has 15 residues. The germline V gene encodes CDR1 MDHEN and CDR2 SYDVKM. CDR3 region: CASSVEQGYNSPLHF. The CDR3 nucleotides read TGTGCCAGCAGCGTGGAACAGGGGTATAATTCACCCCTCCACTTT. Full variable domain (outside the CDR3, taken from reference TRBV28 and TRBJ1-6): DVKVTQSSRYLVKRTGEKVFLECVQDMDHENMFWYRQDPGLGLRLIYFSYDVKMKEKGDIPEGYSVSREKKERFSLILESASTNQTSMYLCASSVEQGYNSPLHFGNGTRLTVT.

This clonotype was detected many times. The CDR3 DNA reads TGTGCCAGCAGCACCCACCCCTATCTAGGGGGGCGTCGGGGCGAGCAGTACTTC. This sequence encodes CASSTHPYLGGRRGEQYF. The chain carries TRBV12-3 or TRBV12-4 and TRBJ2-7; either TRBD1 or TRBD2 may fit D (6 bases each). The V end was cut by 6 bases, the J end by 6 bases, with 30 bases between. There are 18 residues in the CDR3.

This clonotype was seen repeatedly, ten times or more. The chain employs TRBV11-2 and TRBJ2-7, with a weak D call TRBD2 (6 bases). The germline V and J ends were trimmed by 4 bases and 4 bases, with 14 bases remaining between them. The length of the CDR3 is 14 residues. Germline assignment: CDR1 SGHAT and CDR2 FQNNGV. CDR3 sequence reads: CASSYETSHYEQYF. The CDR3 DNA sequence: TGTGCCAGCAGCTACGAGACTAGTCATTACGAGCAGTACTTC.

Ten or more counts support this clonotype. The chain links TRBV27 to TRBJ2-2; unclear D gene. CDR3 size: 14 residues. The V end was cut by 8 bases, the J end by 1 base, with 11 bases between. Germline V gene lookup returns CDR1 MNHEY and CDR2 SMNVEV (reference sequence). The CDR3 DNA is TGTGCCAGCCGCCGTCGAGGGAACACCGGGGAGCTGTTTTTT. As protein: CASRRRGNTGELFF.

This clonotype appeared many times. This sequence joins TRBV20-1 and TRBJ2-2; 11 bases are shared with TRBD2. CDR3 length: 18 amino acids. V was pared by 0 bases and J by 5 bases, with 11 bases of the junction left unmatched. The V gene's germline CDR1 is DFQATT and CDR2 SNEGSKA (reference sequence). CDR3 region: CSARDWSSGRTQTGELFF. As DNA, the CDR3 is TGCAGTGCTAGAGATTGGTCTAGCGGGAGGACCCAGACCGGGGAGCTGTTTTTT.

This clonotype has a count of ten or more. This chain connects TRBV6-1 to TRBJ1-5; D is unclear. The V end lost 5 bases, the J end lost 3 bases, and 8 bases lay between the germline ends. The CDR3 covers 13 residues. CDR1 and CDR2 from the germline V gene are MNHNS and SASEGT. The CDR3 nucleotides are TGTGCCAGCAGTAAGGGTCCCAATCAGCCCCAGCATTTT. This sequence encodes CASSKGPNQPQHF.

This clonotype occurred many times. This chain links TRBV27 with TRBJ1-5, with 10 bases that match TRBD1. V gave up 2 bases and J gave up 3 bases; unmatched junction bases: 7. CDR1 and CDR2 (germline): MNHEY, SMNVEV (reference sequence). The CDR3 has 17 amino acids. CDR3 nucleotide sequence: TGTGCCAGCAGTTTAAGAGGGGGACAGGGGATCAATCAGCCCCAGCATTTT. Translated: CASSLRGGQGINQPQHF.

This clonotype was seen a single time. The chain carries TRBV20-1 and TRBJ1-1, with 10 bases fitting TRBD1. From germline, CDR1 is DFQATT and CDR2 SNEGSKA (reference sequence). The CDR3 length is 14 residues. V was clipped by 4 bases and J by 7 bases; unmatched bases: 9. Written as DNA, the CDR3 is TGCAGTGCTACAGACAGGGGGCGCACAAATGAAGCTTTCTTT. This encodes CSATDRGRTNEAFF.

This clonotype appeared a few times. The CDR3 sequence: CASSQDQGGRASEQYF. For the CDR3, the DNA is TGCGCCAGCAGCCAAGATCAAGGCGGGAGGGCCTCCGAGCAGTACTTC. The V gene is TRBV4-3, the J gene TRBJ2-7, with TRBD2 matching over 9 bases. The CDR3 loop spans 16 amino acids. From germline, CDR1 is LGHNA and CDR2 YSLEER. V dropped 0 bases and J dropped 6; count of bases not matched to a gene: 9.